This TCR beta chain was sequenced for a study of blood T cell repertoires in COVID-19. Study at large: Acute and convalescent COVID-19 samples came from the United States, Italy and Spain.

Only in-frame clones appear in the TCRdb table, and some are missing; sequencing was by immunoSEQ multiplex PCR. Of roughly 250,000 clones listed, roughly 89% are singletons. Participants' reported clinical history set cohort assignment. Germline values: CDR1 WSHSY, CDR2 SAAADI. The CDR3 is 12 amino acids. The V gene lost 9 bases and the J gene lost 1 base, with 9 bases spanning the gap. The chain links TRBV10-2 to TRBJ1-1, with D tentatively TRBD1 (6 bases). Sequencing input: PBMCs or T cells enriched from blood (not recorded which). The origin of this receptor is a young woman with acute COVID-19. The CDR3 reads CASLTGNTEAFF. CDR3 in DNA: TGCGCCAGTTTGACAGGGAACACTGAAGCTTTCTTT.